This T cell receptor (beta chain) was sequenced in a study of molecular identifiers for immune sequencing clone quantification. Each CDR3 protein gets one entry after TCRdb re-called the PCR reads with MiXCR. This table has about half a million distinct CDR3 sequences, about a quarter appearing once. Sorted inputs of roughly 20,000 to 1,000,000 cells, with 10%, 30% or 50% RNA, yielded naive CD8 libraries. Naive CD8 T cell sorting was performed on the CD8+CD4-CCR7+CD45RA+ phenotype. The CDR3 totals 16 residues. Per the germline V gene, CDR1 is SGHAT and CDR2 is FQNNGV. The germline V and J ends were trimmed by 4 bases and 4 bases, with 18 bases remaining between them.

V usage is TRBV11-2 and J usage is TRBJ2-3, with TRBD2 as a possible D gene (5 bases). Sequences were obtained from naive CD8+ T cells from blood, with Jurkat cell RNA spiked in. Subset reported: FACS-sorted CD8+CD4-CCR7+CD45RA+ naive T cells. This clonotype originated in a human donor in good health. Some libraries in this study had Jurkat cell RNA spiked in. In DNA form, the CDR3 reads TGTGCCAGCAGCTCCCATACCCTGCCCGGGGCAGATACGCAGTATTTT. Translating it yields CASSSHTLPGADTQYF.